A single sample is the source of the 32 T cell receptor beta chains below, sequenced in a study of shared T cell receptors in the human thymus. Generated by immunoSEQ multiplex PCR, the TCRdb table keeps only in-frame clones and is missing some. The sample lists roughly 660,000 clones; 85% to 90% were seen once. This same sample was also part of a study on human thymus T cells.

The sample consisted of thymocytes. These receptors were collected from a boy under two years old with a congenital heart defect.

The chain uses TRBV19 and TRBJ2-1; D is unresolved. Germline-derived CDR1 and CDR2 are LNHDA and SQIVND (reference sequence). V lost 2 bases, J lost 0 bases, and 5 bases lay in between. The CDR3 contains 14 residues. In DNA form, the CDR3 reads TGTGCCAGTAGTATAAACTCCTCCTACAATGAGCAGTTCTTC. Its protein product is CASSINSSYNEQFF.

In this sample, this clone turned up once. The chain employs TRBV6-5 and TRBJ1-1, with a possible D match to TRBD1 (5 bases). CDR1 and CDR2 (germline): MNHEY, SVGAGI. This CDR3 is 14 amino acids long. Trimming shortened V by 5 bases and J by 5 bases, and 15 bases separated the two germline ends. CDR3 region: CASSDGGVWTEAFF. The DNA of the CDR3 is TGTGCCAGCAGTGATGGGGGGGTGTGGACTGAAGCTTTCTTT.

The V and J genes are TRBV4-1 and TRBJ2-7; 8 bases match TRBD2. With 0 bases clipped from V and 0 bases from J, the junction kept 7 bases outside the gene matches. Germline V gene data show CDR1 as MGHRA and CDR2 as YSYEKL. This CDR3 has 17 amino acids. The CDR3 sequence: CASSQESKSGSSYEQYF. The CDR3 DNA reads TGCGCCAGCAGCCAAGAGAGTAAGAGCGGGAGCTCCTACGAGCAGTACTTC.

This chain joins TRBV11-2 and TRBJ2-5, with 7 bases fitting TRBD2. This CDR3 is built from 16 residues. V dropped 4 bases and J dropped 4; count of bases not matched to a gene: 12. The germline V gene has CDR1 SGHAT and CDR2 FQNNGV. Here the CDR3 DNA reads TGTGCCAGCAGCTCCTTAGACGGGGGGTGGGCAGAGACCCAGTACTTC. Translation gives CASSSLDGGWAETQYF.

CDR3 in DNA: TGTGCCAGCAGCATGGACTACAAGAGCTCCTACGAGCAGTACTTC. This gives the protein CASSMDYKSSYEQYF. V gene TRBV5-4 combines with J gene TRBJ2-7; D is perhaps TRBD2 (6 bases). The CDR3 is 15 amino acids. The ends were cut back, 4 bases at V and 0 bases at J, with 14 bases in the middle. In germline, CDR1 is SGHNT, CDR2 YYREEE (reference sequence).

This chain uses TRBV5-1 with TRBJ2-3; 9 nucleotides agree with TRBD1. The junction had 8 bases not matched to a gene; V was cut back by 0 bases and J by 0 bases. The CDR3 spans 18 residues. Germline CDR1 and CDR2: SGHRS and YFSETQ. In DNA, the CDR3 is TGCGCCAGCAGCTTGGACCTGGGACAGGGCACTAGCACAGATACGCAGTATTTT. Protein: CASSLDLGQGTSTDTQYF.

This chain connects TRBV25-1 to TRBJ2-3; 7 positions agree with TRBD2. The V and J ends lost 4 bases and 1 base, in that order; junction bases with no gene match: 2. Germline CDR1 MGHDK, CDR2 SYGVNS. There are 14 residues in the CDR3. The CDR3 DNA reads as TGTGCCAGCAGTGTCACTAGCGGCACAGATACGCAGTATTTT. Translation: CASSVTSGTDTQYF.

The sample holds one count of this clone. The chain recombines TRBV6-1 with TRBJ1-2; 7 bases align to TRBD1. The V gene's germline CDR1 is MNHNS and CDR2 SASEGT. V shed 3 bases and J 3 bases; nucleotides not matched to a gene: 4. The CDR3 extends over 14 amino acids. CDR3 nucleotide sequence: TGTGCCAGCAGTGACCTTGACAGGGACTATGGCTACACCTTC. Protein product: CASSDLDRDYGYTF.

This clone occurred once. The V call is TRBV28, the J call TRBJ2-3; 10 bases line up with TRBD1. The V segment lost 2 bases and the J segment 4 bases; nucleotides outside the gene matches: 3. Germline V gives CDR1 MDHEN, CDR2 SYDVKM. The CDR3 has 15 amino acids. The CDR3: CASSLSGTGADTQYF. The DNA of the CDR3 is TGTGCCAGCAGTTTAAGCGGGACAGGGGCAGATACGCAGTATTTT.

The chain recombines TRBV7-2 with TRBJ2-7, with a tentative D call TRBD2 (6 bases). Trimming removed 5 bases at V and 12 bases at J, with 20 bases between. The CDR3 contains 13 residues. Germline V gene sequence: CDR1 SGHTA, CDR2 FQGNSA. CDR3 amino acids: CASSPSKREQWYF. DNA of the CDR3: TGTGCCAGCAGCCCCTCAAAACGGGAGCAGTGGTACTTC.

Concerning this clone itself: The limits of the CDR3 on the DNA are not certain, so only TCRdb's listed CDR3 is given. The chain recombines TRBV6-6 with TRBJ2-1; the tabulated D call, TRBD1, remains unverified against the DNA. In germline, CDR1 is MNHNY, CDR2 SVGAGI (reference sequence). With termini counted, the CDR3 has 15 amino acids. The CDR3: CASSTSGPPGHEQFF.

The gene calls are TRBV9 and TRBJ2-3; TRBD2 matches 13 bases. The length of the CDR3 is 18 residues. V shed 2 bases and J 3 bases; nucleotides not matched to a gene: 9. Germline V gives CDR1 SGDLS, CDR2 YYNGEE. The CDR3 DNA sequence: TGTGCCAGCAGCGTTTTCGGACTAGCGGGAGAGCGTACAGATACGCAGTATTTT. Encoded protein: CASSVFGLAGERTDTQYF. The whole variable domain, filled in from reference TRBV9 and TRBJ2-3, reads DSGVTQTPKHLITATGQRVTLRCSPRSGDLSVYWYQQSLDQGLQFLIQYYNGEERAKGNILERFSAQQFPDLHSELNLSSLELGDSALYFCASSVFGLAGERTDTQYFGPGTRLTVL.

The chain has TRBV27 and TRBJ2-7, with TRBD1 matching 9 bases. This CDR3 region has 15 residues. Trimming took 8 bases from V and 3 from J; bases not matched to a gene: 11. In germline, CDR1 is MNHEY, CDR2 SMNVEV (reference sequence). CDR3 region: CASGDDRGEDYEQYF. The CDR3 coding sequence is TGTGCCAGCGGCGATGACAGGGGGGAAGACTACGAGCAGTACTTC.

CDR3 sequence (DNA): TGCGCCAGCAGCTTGACTAGCGGATACACAGATACGCAGTATTTT. Protein sequence: CASSLTSGYTDTQYF. The chain links TRBV4-3 to TRBJ2-3, with 9 bases matching TRBD2. Germline V gives CDR1 LGHNA, CDR2 YSLEER. The CDR3 is 15 residues long. V dropped 5 bases and J dropped 2; count of bases not matched to a gene: 5.

This rearrangement joins TRBV28 to TRBJ1-2; 9 bases are shared with TRBD1. CDR1 and CDR2 from the germline V gene are MDHEN and SYDVKM. V dropped 3 bases and J dropped 0; count of bases not matched to a gene: 2. There are 15 residues in the CDR3. CDR3 in amino acids: CASSLTGGPNYGYTF. Here the CDR3 DNA reads TGTGCCAGCAGTTTGACAGGGGGGCCTAACTATGGCTACACCTTC.

V gene TRBV2 combines with J gene TRBJ2-7; no clear D. Trimming removed 4 bases at V and 2 bases at J, with 9 bases between. The CDR3 consists of 13 residues. CDR1 is SNHLY and CDR2 is FYNNEI in the germline V gene. This CDR3 reads CASSVASAYEQYF. As DNA, the CDR3 is TGTGCCAGCAGTGTTGCCAGTGCCTACGAGCAGTACTTC.

There are a few counts of this clone. The chain joins TRBV4-3 to TRBJ1-3, with 9 bases matching TRBD1. V was pared by 5 bases and J by 1 base, with 9 bases of the junction left unmatched. The CDR3 runs 17 residues. CDR1 and CDR2 (germline): LGHNA, YSLEER. The CDR3 bases are TGCGCCAGCAGCAAATTGACAGGGGGACTTTCTGGAAACACCATATATTTT. Its protein product is CASSKLTGGLSGNTIYF.

This clone was seen once. V and J are TRBV7-9 and TRBJ2-4; a weak D match, TRBD1 (5 bases). From germline, CDR1 is SEHNR and CDR2 FQNEAQ (reference sequence). Trimming shortened V by 7 bases and J by 0 bases, and 10 bases separated the two germline ends. This CDR3 contains 14 residues. The chain's CDR3 is CASTSRGAKNIQYF. In nucleotides, the CDR3 is TGTGCCAGCACCTCAAGGGGAGCCAAAAACATTCAGTACTTC.

This sequence joins TRBV28 and TRBJ1-5; D remains unclear. Germline-derived CDR1 and CDR2 are MDHEN and SYDVKM. The V gene lost 6 bases and the J gene lost 0 bases, with 12 bases spanning the gap. CDR3 size: 15 residues. The DNA for the CDR3 is TGTGCCAGCAGAGACCAAGGAGTTAGCAATCAGCCCCAGCATTTT. It translates to CASRDQGVSNQPQHF.

This clone has only a few counts. V usage is TRBV6-1 and J usage is TRBJ1-3; TRBD1 might be the D (5 bases). Trimming shortened V by 8 bases and J by 0 bases, and 11 bases separated the two germline ends. This CDR3 region has 14 residues. CDR1 and CDR2 from the germline V gene are MNHNS and SASEGT. The DNA for the CDR3 is TGTGCCAGCTGGGGGGGACCCTCTGGAAACACCATATATTTT. Translating gives CASWGGPSGNTIYF.

V and J are TRBV28 and TRBJ2-1; D might be TRBD2 (7 bases). The CDR3 runs to 15 residues. V was cut by 3 bases and J by 4 bases, with 13 bases left in between. Germline assignment: CDR1 MDHEN and CDR2 SYDVKM. The CDR3 is CASSFREGVYNEQFF. CDR3 DNA: TGTGCCAGCAGTTTTAGGGAGGGGGTATACAATGAGCAGTTCTTC.

V is TRBV30 and J is TRBJ2-7, with 9 bases that match TRBD2. V shed 0 bases and J 7 bases; nucleotides not matched to a gene: 16. Germline V CDR1 and CDR2: GTSNPN, SVGIG (reference sequence). The CDR3 extends over 17 amino acids. The CDR3: CAWSVNSGRAAEREQYF. The DNA for the CDR3 is TGTGCCTGGAGTGTAAATAGCGGGAGAGCCGCTGAGAGGGAGCAGTACTTC. Looking up the rest from reference TRBV30 and TRBJ2-7 gives the full variable domain: SQTIHQWPATLVQPVGSPLSLECTVEGTSNPNLYWYRQAAGRGLQLLFYSVGIGQISSEVPQNLSASRPQDRQFILSSKKLLLSDSGFYLCAWSVNSGRAAEREQYFGPGTRLTVT.

The CDR3 reads CAGLGGGYGYTF. CDR3 coding DNA: TGTGCCGGCCTTGGGGGGGGGTATGGCTACACCTTC. V and J are TRBV7-6 and TRBJ1-2; the D gene is possibly TRBD1 (5 bases). Germline-derived CDR1 and CDR2 are SGHVS and FNYEAQ. The CDR3 contains 12 residues. V lost 11 bases and J 5 bases, leaving 15 bases between the germline ends.

V is TRBV6-1 and J is TRBJ2-7, with 7 bases aligning to TRBD2. Germline CDR1 reads MNHNS; CDR2 reads SASEGT. Trimming cost V 1 base and J 0 bases; bases outside gene matches: 6. The CDR3 loop spans 16 amino acids. CDR3 region: CASSEGGGFRSYEQYF. CDR3 DNA: TGTGCCAGCAGTGAAGGGGGGGGGTTTCGCTCCTACGAGCAGTACTTC.

The chain carries TRBV11-3 and TRBJ2-1, with D perhaps matching TRBD2 (5 bases). In germline, CDR1 is SGHNT, CDR2 YENEEA. V shed 5 bases and J shed 10 bases, with 9 bases lying between them. This CDR3 is 11 amino acids long. The CDR3 bases are TGTGCCAGCAGCCGGGGATCGGAGCAGTTCTTC. Its translation: CASSRGSEQFF. Full variable domain (outside the CDR3, taken from reference TRBV11-3 and TRBJ2-1): EAGVVQSPRYKIIEKKQPVAFWCNPISGHNTLYWYLQNLGQGPELLIRYENEEAVDDSQLPKDRFSAERLKGVDSTLKIQPAELGDSAVYLCASSRGSEQFFGPGTRLTVL.

The chain combines TRBV28 with TRBJ1-4, with D tentatively TRBD1 (5 bases). The V and J ends lost 8 bases and 12 bases respectively, with 13 bases between them. The CDR3 runs to 11 residues. Looked up from germline, CDR1 is MDHEN and CDR2 is SYDVKM. Here the CDR3 reads CASRLGGELFF. The CDR3 DNA is TGTGCCAGCCGACTTGGAGGGGAACTGTTTTTT.

The chain couples TRBV6-1 to TRBJ2-3; 8 nucleotides agree with TRBD2. Germline CDR1 reads MNHNS; CDR2 reads SASEGT. The CDR3 sequence is 14 residues long. V lost 2 bases, J lost 7 bases, and 5 bases stayed unmatched. CDR3: CASSEKRETHTQYF. CDR3 DNA sequence: TGTGCCAGCAGTGAAAAGCGGGAGACTCATACGCAGTATTTT.

The chain recombines TRBV7-9 with TRBJ2-7, with a tentative D call TRBD1 (6 bases). CDR1 and CDR2 (germline): SEHNR, FQNEAQ (reference sequence). Deletions cut 4 bases from V and 2 bases from J, with 24 bases between. CDR3 size: 18 residues. The CDR3 sequence is CASSSDRAPLRGTYEQYF. In DNA, the CDR3 is TGTGCCAGCAGCTCCGACCGGGCCCCCCTAAGGGGGACCTACGAGCAGTACTTC.

The V and J genes are TRBV10-3 and TRBJ2-3; D may be TRBD2 (5 bases). V lost 2 bases to trimming and J lost 14 bases, with 17 bases between them. Germline-derived CDR1 and CDR2 are ENHRY and SYGVKD. The CDR3 runs to 13 residues. DNA of the CDR3: TGTGCCATCAGTGAGCGGCTAGCCAGCCTCCGGTATTTT. This gives the protein CAISERLASLRYF.

About this clone itself: This CDR3 is also generated by other DNA sequences in the sample. V and J are TRBV10-3 and TRBJ2-7; a possible D gene is TRBD2 (5 bases). Between the trimmed V and J ends, which lost 6 bases and 0 bases, there was a span of 9 bases. The CDR3 totals 13 residues. Germline values: CDR1 ENHRY, CDR2 SYGVKD. CDR3 sequence reads: CAISRDSSYEQYF. CDR3 nucleotide sequence: TGTGCCATCAGCCGGGATAGCTCCTACGAGCAGTACTTC.

The chain links TRBV5-1 to TRBJ2-3, with a possible D match to TRBD2 (6 bases). Per the germline V gene, CDR1 is SGHRS and CDR2 is YFSETQ. V lost 0 bases and J 3 bases, leaving 14 bases between the germline ends. This CDR3 comprises 16 residues. CDR3: CASSLGRRDETDTQYF. The CDR3 region has the DNA TGCGCCAGCAGCTTGGGGAGGAGGGATGAAACAGATACGCAGTATTTT.

The chain uses TRBV4-3 and TRBJ1-3; D is perhaps TRBD1 (6 bases). Trimming took 3 bases from V and 2 from J, leaving 11 bases between them. The CDR3 has 15 amino acids. CDR1 and CDR2 (germline): LGHNA, YSLEER. DNA of the CDR3: TGCGCCAGCAGCCAGCAAACAGGGACTGGAAACACCATATATTTT. It translates to CASSQQTGTGNTIYF.